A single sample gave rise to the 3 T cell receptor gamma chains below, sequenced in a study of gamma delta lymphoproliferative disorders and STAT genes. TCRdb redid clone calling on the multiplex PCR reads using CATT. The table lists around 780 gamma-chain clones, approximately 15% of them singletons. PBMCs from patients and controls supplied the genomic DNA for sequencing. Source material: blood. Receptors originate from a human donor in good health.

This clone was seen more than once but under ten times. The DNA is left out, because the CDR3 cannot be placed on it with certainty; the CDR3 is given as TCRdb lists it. The CDR3 sequence is CTTVPACGKLF. No call exists for the J gene, whereas the V gene is TRGV11. TRGV11 counts as an open reading frame of uncertain function. Termini included, the CDR3 measures 11 amino acids.

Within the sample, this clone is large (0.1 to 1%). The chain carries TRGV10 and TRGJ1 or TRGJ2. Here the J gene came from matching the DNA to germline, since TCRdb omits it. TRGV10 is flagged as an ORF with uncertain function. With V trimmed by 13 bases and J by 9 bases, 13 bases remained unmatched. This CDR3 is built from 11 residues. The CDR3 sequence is CAGTVLGKKLF. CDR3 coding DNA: TGTGCTGGAACGGTTTTGGGTAAGAAACTCTTT.

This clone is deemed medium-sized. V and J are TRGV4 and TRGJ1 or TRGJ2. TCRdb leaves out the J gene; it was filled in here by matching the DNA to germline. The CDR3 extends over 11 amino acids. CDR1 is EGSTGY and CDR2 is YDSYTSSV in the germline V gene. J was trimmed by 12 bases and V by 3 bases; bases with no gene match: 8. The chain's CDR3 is CATWDICGKLF. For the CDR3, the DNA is TGTGCCACCTGGGATATTTGTGGGAAACTCTTT.